What follows are 2 T cell receptor beta chains derived from one specimen sequenced in a study of cytomegalovirus exposure and HLA in healthy donors. 13 Jbeta primers and 60 Vbeta primers were used for the PCR. The repertoire was sequenced with immunoSEQ multiplex PCR; TCRdb's copy has only in-frame clones and lacks some. The sample shows about 170,000 clones, approximately 70% of them seen only once. Sample: PBMCs. The origin of the receptors is a young woman in good health and CMV-seropositive.

The chain is built from TRBV15 and TRBJ2-7, with TRBD2 matching over 8 bases. Germline V CDR1 and CDR2: LNHNV, YYDKDF (reference sequence). With 1 base clipped from V and 6 bases from J, the junction kept 8 bases outside the gene matches. There are 15 residues in the CDR3. Written as DNA, the CDR3 is TGTGCCACCAGCAGAGCCCCGGGGGGGCGACGCGAGCAGTACTTC. Protein product: CATSRAPGGRREQYF.

The chain has TRBV7-9 and TRBJ2-5, with 10 nucleotides matching TRBD2. The J call may be wrong; the DNA end is better matched by TRBJ2-7. Germline V gene lookup returns CDR1 SEHNR and CDR2 FQNEAQ (reference sequence). This CDR3 is built from 16 residues. CDR3 sequence (DNA): TGTGCCAGCAGCACCATTCTAGCGGGAGACTCCTACGAGCAGTACTTC. It is translated as CASSTILAGDSYEQYF.